This TCR beta chain comes out of a study of CD8 T cells in ankylosing spondylitis. Study conclusions and caveats: The study looked at matched synovial fluid samples from ankylosing spondylitis patients. Disease-linked clones were reported to be significantly enriched there.

This clonotype was recorded many times. The antigen is unknown. Trimming cost V 3 bases and J 0 bases, with 11 bases left between them. This CDR3 spans 16 amino acids. Using its own MiXCR run on the 5' RACE reads, TCRdb lists one record per CDR3 protein. Counted here are around 250,000 distinct CDR3 sequences, approximately 11% occurring once; the ten biggest clones make up approximately 6.6%. Source material: blood, either unsorted or a sorted T cell fraction (not recorded which). This chain joins TRBV12-3 or TRBV12-4 and TRBJ2-2, with D maybe TRBD2 (5 bases). The TCR originated in a male donor with ankylosing spondylitis or in good health (not recorded which). Here the CDR3 reads CASSFDSGTNTGELFF. The CDR3 region has the DNA TGTGCCAGCAGTTTTGATTCGGGGACGAACACCGGGGAGCTGTTTTTT.